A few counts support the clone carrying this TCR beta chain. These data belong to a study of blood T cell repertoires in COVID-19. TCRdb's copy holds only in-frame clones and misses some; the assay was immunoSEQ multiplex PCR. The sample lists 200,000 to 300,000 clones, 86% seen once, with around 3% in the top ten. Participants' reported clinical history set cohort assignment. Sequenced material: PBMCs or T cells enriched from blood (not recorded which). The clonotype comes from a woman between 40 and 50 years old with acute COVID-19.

For the CDR3, the DNA is TGTGCCAGCAGCTCGAGCCCCTTAGCGGGGGGGGCCCGCAATGAGCAGTTCTTC. Translation: CASSSSPLAGGARNEQFF. The V and J genes are TRBV5-4 and TRBJ2-1; 11 nucleotides agree with TRBD2. Per germline, CDR1 SGHNT and CDR2 YYREEE (reference sequence). V gave up 3 bases and J gave up 6 bases; unmatched junction bases: 14. This CDR3 is built from 18 residues.